The 18 T cell receptor beta chains reported below all come from one sample, sequenced in a study of T cell repertoires in cytomegalovirus infection (dated by TCRdb to between 2018 and 2021). These receptors' antigens are unknown. The treatment or condition label corresponds to: in vitro stimulation with specific CMV peptide epitopes to enrich CMV-specific T cells. TCRdb records Illumina HiSeq 1500 as the sequencer. Using fastp trimming at Q25 and MiXCR clonotype assembly, TCRdb reanalyzed the public sequencing data and kept in-frame beta chains. Each entry is one CDR3 protein sequence, shown with its most common DNA and genes. Within this sample are about 920,000 distinct CDR3 sequences, with roughly 30% of them counted one time only. Jointly, the top ten make up more than 12% of the sample. Sequencing was performed on cultured CD8+ T cells from PBMCs, taken from culture after CMV antigen stimulation. The receptors originated from a human donor in good health (CMV status not recorded). Some clones in this sample may be carry-over from other donors' samples.

This sequence joins TRBV4-3 and TRBJ1-3; a possible D gene is TRBD1 (5 bases). V was trimmed by 0 bases and J by 0 bases, leaving 15 bases between them. The CDR3 totals 18 residues. Germline loops: CDR1 LGHNA, CDR2 YSLEER. The CDR3 nucleotides are TGCGCCAGCAGCCAAGATGGGGCAGCCTATAACTCTGGAAACACCATATATTTT. Its translation is CASSQDGAAYNSGNTIYF.

The V gene is TRBV25-1, the J gene TRBJ2-1; 7 bases line up with TRBD2. This CDR3 is 13 amino acids long. Losses at the gene ends were 1 base for V and 8 bases for J; bases not matched to a gene: 2. Germline CDR1 and CDR2: MGHDK and SYGVNS. The CDR3 here is CASSEWGGDEQFF. CDR3 sequence (DNA): TGTGCCAGCAGTGAATGGGGGGGTGATGAGCAGTTCTTC.

The chain carries TRBV9 and TRBJ2-1; weak D call: TRBD2 (6 bases). V gave up 1 base and J gave up 2 bases, with 13 bases separating them. Germline CDR1 SGDLS, CDR2 YYNGEE. This CDR3 is built from 16 residues. This chain's CDR3 is CASSVRRGATYNEQFF. CDR3 in DNA: TGTGCCAGCAGCGTAAGGAGGGGCGCCACCTACAATGAGCAGTTCTTC.

The CDR3 reads CASSQTYSGSTDTQYF. The CDR3 coding sequence is TGTGCCAGCTCACAGACTTACTCCGGTAGCACAGATACGCAGTATTTT. This chain connects TRBV18 to TRBJ2-3; D is undetermined. V lost 4 bases, J lost 0 bases, and 14 bases lay in between. CDR1 is KGHSH, CDR2 LQKENI, per germline. This CDR3 comprises 16 residues.

This clonotype was detected a few times. The CDR3: CASTWQASYNEQFF. The CDR3 nucleotides read TGTGCCAGCACTTGGCAGGCCTCCTACAATGAGCAGTTCTTC. The rearrangement links TRBV28 to TRBJ2-1, with unresolved D. Germline lookup yields CDR1 MDHEN and CDR2 SYDVKM. This CDR3 contains 14 residues. V lost 7 bases and J 0 bases, leaving 10 bases between the germline ends.

This clonotype was seen a few times. The V gene is TRBV5-6, the J gene TRBJ1-2, with a weak D call TRBD1 (6 bases). V lost 4 bases and J lost 5, with 18 bases in between. The CDR3 spans 15 residues. CDR1 SGHDT and CDR2 YYEEEE come from the germline V gene. The CDR3 loop is CASSVGAGVGYGYTF. In DNA, the CDR3 is TGTGCCAGCAGCGTGGGGGCAGGTGTGGGGTATGGCTACACCTTC.

V and J are TRBV29-1 and TRBJ2-5; perhaps D is TRBD1 or TRBD2 (5 bases each). The CDR3 totals 14 residues. CDR1 SQVTM and CDR2 ANQGSEA come from the germline V gene. The V end was cut by 1 base, the J end by 5 bases, with 14 bases between. DNA for the CDR3: TGCAGCGTTGAAGGGGGACCGGAGATGGAGACCCAGTACTTC. Translation: CSVEGGPEMETQYF.

V is TRBV5-1 and J is TRBJ1-1; D is perhaps TRBD1 (5 bases). Trimming removed 1 base from V and 3 bases from J, with 22 bases in between. Germline-derived CDR1 and CDR2 are SGHRS and YFSETQ. This CDR3 has 18 amino acids. In DNA, the CDR3 is TGCGCCAGCAGCTTGTGGTTGACGGGACGGGTACCCGACACTGAAGCTTTCTTT. Protein sequence: CASSLWLTGRVPDTEAFF.

With regard to this clonotype: The junction shows a germline mismatch at one end, possibly a read error. The chain links TRBV12-3 or TRBV12-4 to TRBJ2-2; a possible D gene is TRBD2 (6 bases). The CDR3 has 15 residues. The CDR3 nucleotides are TGTGCCAGCAGTTTTTGGGCCGGGAGCACCGGGGAGCCGTTTTTT. It is translated as CASSFWAGSTGEPFF.

This chain links TRBV14 with TRBJ2-1; D gene ambiguous. V was shortened by 3 bases and J by 1 base, with 10 bases between the two germline ends. The CDR3 covers 15 residues. Germline lookup yields CDR1 SGHDN and CDR2 FVKESK. The CDR3 loop is CASSQVHSSYNEQFF. The CDR3 DNA reads as TGTGCCAGCAGCCAGGTGCACTCATCCTACAATGAGCAGTTCTTC. The full variable domain, rest sourced from reference TRBV14 and TRBJ2-1, is EAGVTQFPSHSVIEKGQTVTLRCDPISGHDNLYWYRRVMGKEIKFLLHFVKESKQDESGMPNNRFLAERTGGTYSTLKVQPAELEDSGVYFCASSQVHSSYNEQFFGPGTRLTVL.

The gene calls are TRBV6-5 and TRBJ1-1; 8 bases fit TRBD1. The CDR3 totals 15 residues. Germline CDR1 and CDR2: MNHEY and SVGAGI. The junction had 6 bases not matched to a gene; V was cut back by 2 bases and J by 4 bases. The CDR3 DNA is TGTGCCAGCAGTTACCTCGGACAGGGTGTCACTGAAGCTTTCTTT. This codes for CASSYLGQGVTEAFF.

This clonotype was seen ten or more times. The CDR3 nucleotides are TGTGCCAGCAGCTTCCTGGACGGAGCCAAAAACATTCAGTACTTC. Its translation is CASSFLDGAKNIQYF. The chain uses TRBV7-9 and TRBJ2-4; D call uncertain. This CDR3 region has 15 residues. Germline CDR1 SEHNR, CDR2 FQNEAQ (reference sequence). V dropped 3 bases and J dropped 0 bases, with 9 bases sitting between them.

This rearrangement joins TRBV11-2 to TRBJ1-4; D remains unclear. In germline, CDR1 is SGHAT, CDR2 FQNNGV. The CDR3 covers 12 residues. Deletions cut 11 bases from V and 7 bases from J, with 14 bases between. CDR3 coding DNA: TGTGCCTATTCTCAACTTGGTGAAAAACTGTTTTTT. This encodes CAYSQLGEKLFF.

This clonotype was counted only a few times. V gene TRBV5-6 combines with J gene TRBJ2-7, with D perhaps TRBD1 (6 bases). The CDR3 is 13 amino acids. Trimming stripped 4 bases from V and 1 base from J, with 9 bases between. Germline loops: CDR1 SGHDT, CDR2 YYEEEE. CDR3: CASSIGQSYEQYV. In DNA form, the CDR3 reads TGTGCCAGCAGCATCGGACAGTCCTACGAGCAGTACGTC.

The rearrangement links TRBV11-2 to TRBJ2-4; D unresolved. The germline V and J ends were trimmed by 1 base and 4 bases, with 14 bases remaining between them. From germline, CDR1 is SGHAT and CDR2 FQNNGV. The CDR3 runs to 16 residues. The CDR3 is CASSLADRSLKNIQYF. The CDR3 region has the DNA TGTGCCAGCAGCTTAGCTGATCGGTCCCTTAAAAACATTCAGTACTTC.

This clonotype was counted a few times. This sequence joins TRBV14 and TRBJ1-1; D not certain. V gave up 0 bases and J gave up 1 base, with 9 bases separating them. CDR1 is SGHDN, CDR2 FVKESK, per germline. The length of the CDR3 is 15 residues. CDR3 sequence (DNA): TGTGCCAGCAGCCAAGATCTTGCTCCGAACACTGAAGCTTTCTTT. Amino acids: CASSQDLAPNTEAFF.

CDR3 bases: TGTGCCAGCAGCGGGGGAGGGGGGGGTTATTCCTACGAGCAGTACTTC. Protein product: CASSGGGGGYSYEQYF. V gene TRBV5-6 combines with J gene TRBJ2-7; D is perhaps TRBD2 (7 bases). Looked up from germline, CDR1 is SGHDT and CDR2 is YYEEEE. V lost 4 bases, J lost 1 base, and 18 bases lay in between. The CDR3 loop spans 16 amino acids.

This clonotype was counted a few times. The chain employs TRBV6-5 and TRBJ2-3; 7 nucleotides line up with TRBD1. The CDR3 has 13 residues. V lost 6 bases and J lost 5; bases outside the gene matches: 5. Germline assignment: CDR1 MNHEY and CDR2 SVGAGI. In nucleotides, the CDR3 is TGTGCCAGCAGGGAGACAGGGAAAGATACGCAGTATTTT. It encodes CASRETGKDTQYF.